This paragraph covers one T cell receptor (beta chain) sequence. This sample was included in a study of blood T cell repertoires in COVID-19. Overall study: T cells, B-cell-depleted T cells, or PBMCs supplied cDNA or gDNA.

CDR3 length: 16 residues. With V trimmed by 3 bases and J by 5 bases, 11 bases remained unmatched. Per germline, CDR1 SGDLS and CDR2 YYNGEE. As processed by the authors: Nucleated cell counts were estimated from reference gene primer amplification. The repertoire was sequenced with immunoSEQ multiplex PCR; TCRdb's copy has only in-frame clones and lacks some. The V and J calls and clone size come from that table; D and trimming were worked out from the DNA. Counted here are approximately 200,000 clones, about 85% occurring once; the ten biggest clones make up more than 4.5%. Material: peripheral blood. The sequence was obtained from a woman aged 55-69 years who had recovered from COVID-19. The V and J genes are TRBV9 and TRBJ2-5, with 9 bases identical to TRBD2. CDR3 sequence reads: CASSGSGGSFGETQYF. The DNA for the CDR3 is TGTGCCAGCAGCGGTAGCGGGGGAAGTTTCGGGGAGACCCAGTACTTC.